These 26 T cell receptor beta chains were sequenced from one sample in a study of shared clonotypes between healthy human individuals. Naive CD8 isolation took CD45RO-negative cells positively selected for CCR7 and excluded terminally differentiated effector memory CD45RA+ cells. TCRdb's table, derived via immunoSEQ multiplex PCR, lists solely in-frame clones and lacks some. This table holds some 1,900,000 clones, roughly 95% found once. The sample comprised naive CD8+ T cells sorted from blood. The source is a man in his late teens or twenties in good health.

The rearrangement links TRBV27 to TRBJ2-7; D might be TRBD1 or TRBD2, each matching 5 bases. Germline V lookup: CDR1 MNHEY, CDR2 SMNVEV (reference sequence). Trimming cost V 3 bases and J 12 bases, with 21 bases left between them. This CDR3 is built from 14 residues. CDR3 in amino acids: CASSFSGTGYPLYF. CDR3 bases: TGTGCCAGCAGTTTTTCCGGGACGGGATATCCCCTGTACTTC.

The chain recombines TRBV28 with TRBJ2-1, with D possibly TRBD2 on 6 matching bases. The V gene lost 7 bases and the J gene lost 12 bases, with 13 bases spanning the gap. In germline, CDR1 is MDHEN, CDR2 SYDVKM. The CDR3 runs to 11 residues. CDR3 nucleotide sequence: TGTGCCAGCAACGGCGGGGAGGCGCAGTTCTTC. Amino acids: CASNGGEAQFF.

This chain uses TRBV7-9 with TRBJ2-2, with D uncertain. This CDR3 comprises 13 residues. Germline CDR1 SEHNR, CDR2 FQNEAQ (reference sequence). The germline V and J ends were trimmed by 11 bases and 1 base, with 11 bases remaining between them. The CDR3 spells CAGTTGNTGELFF. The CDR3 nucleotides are TGTGCCGGCACGACGGGGAACACCGGGGAGCTGTTTTTT. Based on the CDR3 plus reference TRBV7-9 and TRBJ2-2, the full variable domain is DTGVSQNPRHKITKRGQNVTFRCDPISEHNRLYWYRQTLGQGPEFLTYFQNEAQLEKSRLLSDRFSAERPKGSFSTLEIQRTEQGDSAMYLCAGTTGNTGELFFGEGSRLTVL.

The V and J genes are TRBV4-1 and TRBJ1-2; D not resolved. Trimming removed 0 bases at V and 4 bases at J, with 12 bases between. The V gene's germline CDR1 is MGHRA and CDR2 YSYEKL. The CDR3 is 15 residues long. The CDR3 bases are TGCGCCAGCAGCCAAGAGAAGGCGGTGGTCTATGGCTACACCTTC. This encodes CASSQEKAVVYGYTF.

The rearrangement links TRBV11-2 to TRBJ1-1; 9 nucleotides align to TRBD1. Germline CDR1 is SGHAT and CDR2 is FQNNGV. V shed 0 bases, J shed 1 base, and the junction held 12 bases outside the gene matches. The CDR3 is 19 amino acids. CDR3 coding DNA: TGTGCCAGCAGCTTAGACACCGCCGGGACAGGGCCCTGGAACACTGAAGCTTTCTTT. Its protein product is CASSLDTAGTGPWNTEAFF.

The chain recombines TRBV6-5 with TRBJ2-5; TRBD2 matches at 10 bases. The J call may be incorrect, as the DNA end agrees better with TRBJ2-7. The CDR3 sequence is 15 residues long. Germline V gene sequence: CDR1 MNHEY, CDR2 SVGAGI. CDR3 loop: CASSLLAGAGYEQYF. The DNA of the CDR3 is TGTGCCAGCAGCCTCCTAGCGGGAGCGGGATACGAGCAGTACTTC.

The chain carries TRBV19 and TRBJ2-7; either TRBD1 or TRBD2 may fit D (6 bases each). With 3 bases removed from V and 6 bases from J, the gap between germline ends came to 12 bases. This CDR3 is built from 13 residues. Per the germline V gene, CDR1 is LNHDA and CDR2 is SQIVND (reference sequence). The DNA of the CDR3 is TGTGCCAGTAGTATTAACAGGGACTTCGAGCAGTACTTC. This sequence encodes CASSINRDFEQYF.

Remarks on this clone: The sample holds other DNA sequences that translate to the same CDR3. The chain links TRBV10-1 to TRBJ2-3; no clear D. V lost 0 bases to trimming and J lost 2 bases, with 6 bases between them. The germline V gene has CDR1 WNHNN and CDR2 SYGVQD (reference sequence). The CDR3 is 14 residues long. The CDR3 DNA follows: TGCGCCAGCAGTGAGTCGAGGTTCACAGATACGCAGTATTTT. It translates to CASSESRFTDTQYF.

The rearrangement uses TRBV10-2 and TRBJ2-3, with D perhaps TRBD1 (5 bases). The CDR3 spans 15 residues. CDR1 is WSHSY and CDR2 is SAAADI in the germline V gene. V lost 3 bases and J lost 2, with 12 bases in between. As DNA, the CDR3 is TGCGCCAGCAGTGAACAGGAGCCATACACAGATACGCAGTATTTT. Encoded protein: CASSEQEPYTDTQYF.

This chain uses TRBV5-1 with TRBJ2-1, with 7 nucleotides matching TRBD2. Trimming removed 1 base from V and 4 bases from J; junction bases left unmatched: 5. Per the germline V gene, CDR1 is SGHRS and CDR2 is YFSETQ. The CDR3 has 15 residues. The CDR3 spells CASSLSASGYNEQFF. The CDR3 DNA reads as TGCGCCAGCAGCTTGTCTGCTAGCGGTTACAATGAGCAGTTCTTC.

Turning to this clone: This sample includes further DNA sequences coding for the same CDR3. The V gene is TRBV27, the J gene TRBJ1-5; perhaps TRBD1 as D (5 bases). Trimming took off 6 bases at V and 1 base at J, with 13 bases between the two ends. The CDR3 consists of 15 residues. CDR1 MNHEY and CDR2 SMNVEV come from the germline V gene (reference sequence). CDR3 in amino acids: CASSPGWGSNQPQHF. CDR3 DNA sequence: TGTGCCAGCAGCCCCGGTTGGGGGAGCAATCAGCCCCAGCATTTT.

The CDR3 protein is CASSPSTSGGYGEQYF. For the CDR3, the DNA is TGTGCCAGCAGCCCCTCAACTAGCGGGGGATATGGCGAGCAGTACTTC. This chain connects TRBV5-6 to TRBJ2-7, with 11 bases lining up with TRBD2. With 4 bases clipped from V and 6 bases from J, the junction kept 12 bases outside the gene matches. Germline lookup yields CDR1 SGHDT and CDR2 YYEEEE. The CDR3 totals 16 residues.

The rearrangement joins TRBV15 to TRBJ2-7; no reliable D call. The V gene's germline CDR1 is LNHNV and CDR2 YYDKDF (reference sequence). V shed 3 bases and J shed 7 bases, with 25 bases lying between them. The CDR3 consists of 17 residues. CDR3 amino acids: CATSSVHNLGSVQEQYF. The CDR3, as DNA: TGTGCCACCAGCAGTGTTCACAACCTCGGATCTGTTCAGGAGCAGTACTTC.

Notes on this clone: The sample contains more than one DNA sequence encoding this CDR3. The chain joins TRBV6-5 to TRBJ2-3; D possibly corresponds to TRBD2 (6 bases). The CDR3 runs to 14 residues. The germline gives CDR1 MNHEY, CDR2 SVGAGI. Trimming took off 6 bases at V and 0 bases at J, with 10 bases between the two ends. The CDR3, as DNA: TGTGCCAGCAGCCGAAGCGGGAGCACAGATACGCAGTATTTT. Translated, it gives CASSRSGSTDTQYF.

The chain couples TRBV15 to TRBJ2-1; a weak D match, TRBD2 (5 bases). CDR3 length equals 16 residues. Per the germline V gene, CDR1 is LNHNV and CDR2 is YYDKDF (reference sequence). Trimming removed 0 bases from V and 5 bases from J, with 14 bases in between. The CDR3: CATSRDGEGRDNEQFF. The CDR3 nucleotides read TGTGCCACCAGCAGAGATGGTGAGGGCCGGGACAATGAGCAGTTCTTC.

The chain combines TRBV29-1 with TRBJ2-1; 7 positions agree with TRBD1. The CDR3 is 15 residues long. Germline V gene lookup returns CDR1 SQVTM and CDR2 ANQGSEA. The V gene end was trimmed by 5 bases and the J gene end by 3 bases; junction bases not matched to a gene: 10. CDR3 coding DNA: TGCAGCGTTCCGTCCGGGACAGAAAGCTACAATGAGCAGTTCTTC. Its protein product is CSVPSGTESYNEQFF.

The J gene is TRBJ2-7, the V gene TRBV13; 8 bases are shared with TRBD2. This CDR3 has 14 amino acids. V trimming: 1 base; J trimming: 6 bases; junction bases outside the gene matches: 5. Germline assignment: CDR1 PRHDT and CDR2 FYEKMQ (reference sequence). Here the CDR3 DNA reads TGTGCCAGCAGCTTAGATAGCGGGGAAGGCGAGCAGTACTTC. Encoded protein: CASSLDSGEGEQYF.

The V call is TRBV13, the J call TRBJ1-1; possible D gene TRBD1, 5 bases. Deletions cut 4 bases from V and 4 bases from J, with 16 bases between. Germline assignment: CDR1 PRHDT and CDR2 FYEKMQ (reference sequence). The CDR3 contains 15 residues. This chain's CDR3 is CASSSWGGSGTEAFF. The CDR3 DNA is TGTGCCAGCAGCTCGTGGGGGGGTAGCGGCACTGAAGCTTTCTTT. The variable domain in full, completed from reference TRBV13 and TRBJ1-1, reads AAGVIQSPRHLIKEKRETATLKCYPIPRHDTVYWYQQGPGQDPQFLISFYEKMQSDKGSIPDRFSAQQFSDYHSELNMSSLELGDSALYFCASSSWGGSGTEAFFGQGTRLTVV.

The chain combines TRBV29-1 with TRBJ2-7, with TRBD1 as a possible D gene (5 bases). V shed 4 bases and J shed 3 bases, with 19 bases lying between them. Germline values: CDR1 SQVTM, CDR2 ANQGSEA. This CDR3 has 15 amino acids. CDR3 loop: CSVAENRPRVYEQYF. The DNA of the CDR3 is TGCAGCGTTGCCGAAAACAGGCCTCGGGTCTACGAGCAGTACTTC.

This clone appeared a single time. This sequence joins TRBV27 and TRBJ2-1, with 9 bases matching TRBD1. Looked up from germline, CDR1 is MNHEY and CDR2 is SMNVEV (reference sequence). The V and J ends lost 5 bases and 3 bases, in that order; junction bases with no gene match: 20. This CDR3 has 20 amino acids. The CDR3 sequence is CASSEPQGALAGVNYNEQFF. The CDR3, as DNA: TGTGCCAGCAGTGAACCACAGGGGGCTCTGGCGGGAGTAAACTACAATGAGCAGTTCTTC.

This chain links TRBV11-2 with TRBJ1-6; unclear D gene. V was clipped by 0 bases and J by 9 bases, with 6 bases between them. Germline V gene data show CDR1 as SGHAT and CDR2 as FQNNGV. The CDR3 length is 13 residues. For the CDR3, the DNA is TGTGCCAGCAGCTTAGAGGCGGGTTCACCCCTCCACTTT. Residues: CASSLEAGSPLHF.

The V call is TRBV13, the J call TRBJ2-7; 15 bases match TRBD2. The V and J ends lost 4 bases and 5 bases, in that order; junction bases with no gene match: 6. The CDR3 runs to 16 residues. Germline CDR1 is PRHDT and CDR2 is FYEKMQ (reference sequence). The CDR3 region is CASSSGTSGGSDEQYF. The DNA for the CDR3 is TGTGCCAGCAGCTCCGGGACTAGCGGGGGGAGCGACGAGCAGTACTTC.

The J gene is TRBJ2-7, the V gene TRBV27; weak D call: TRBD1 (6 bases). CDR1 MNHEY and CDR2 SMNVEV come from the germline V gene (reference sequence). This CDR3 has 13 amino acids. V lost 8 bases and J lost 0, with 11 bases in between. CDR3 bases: TGTGCCAGCTGGTCGACAGGCTCCTACGAGCAGTACTTC. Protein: CASWSTGSYEQYF.

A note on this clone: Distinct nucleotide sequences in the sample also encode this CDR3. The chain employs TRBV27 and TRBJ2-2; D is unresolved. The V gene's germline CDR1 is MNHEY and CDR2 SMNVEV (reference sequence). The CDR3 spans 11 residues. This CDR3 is CASSGTGELFF. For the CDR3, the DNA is TGTGCATCGTCGGGCACCGGGGAGCTGTTTTTT.

This CDR3 is CASSKVFLDYQETQYF. CDR3 in DNA: TGTGCCAGCAGCAAAGTTTTTCTAGATTACCAAGAGACCCAGTACTTC. J is TRBJ2-5 and V is TRBV21-1; TRBD2 was called by the table and not checked on the DNA. TRBV21-1 has pseudogene status. This CDR3 contains 16 residues.

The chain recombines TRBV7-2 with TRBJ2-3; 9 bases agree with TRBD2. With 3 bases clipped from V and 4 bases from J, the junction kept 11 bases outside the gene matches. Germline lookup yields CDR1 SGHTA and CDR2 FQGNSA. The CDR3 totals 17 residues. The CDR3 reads CASSFGSAGGLADTQYF. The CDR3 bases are TGTGCCAGCAGCTTTGGGTCAGCGGGAGGACTGGCAGATACGCAGTATTTT. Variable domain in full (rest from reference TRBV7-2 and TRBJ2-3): GAGVSQSPSNKVTEKGKDVELRCDPISGHTALYWYRQSLGQGLEFLIYFQGNSAPDKSGLPSDRFSAERTGGSVSTLTIQRTQQEDSAVYLCASSFGSAGGLADTQYFGPGTRLTVL.